What follows describes a single TCR beta chain. The target antigen is unknown. TCRdb keeps only in-frame clones here, not all; method: immunoSEQ multiplex PCR. The sample holds more than 70,000 clones, roughly 87% seen once. The CDR3 loop spans 17 amino acids. Germline CDR1 reads KGHSH; CDR2 reads LQKENI. V trimming: 5 bases; J trimming: 3 bases; junction bases outside the gene matches: 15. This sample was included in a study of T cell responses to AZD1222 COVID-19 vaccine. Regarding the study as a whole: Researchers took repertoire samples only after the peak T cell response had come. Compared with day 0, the breadth and depth of the Spike-specific TCR repertoire rose significantly after two doses of AZD1222.

This clonotype originated in an adult in good health. This specimen consisted of peripheral blood, obtained on day 0 of AZD1222 vaccination. The rearrangement links TRBV18 to TRBJ2-7; 8 bases line up with TRBD1. The chain's CDR3 is CASSSNSAGTGYYEQYF. In DNA, the CDR3 is TGTGCCAGCTCATCAAACTCGGCCGGGACAGGATACTACGAGCAGTACTTC.